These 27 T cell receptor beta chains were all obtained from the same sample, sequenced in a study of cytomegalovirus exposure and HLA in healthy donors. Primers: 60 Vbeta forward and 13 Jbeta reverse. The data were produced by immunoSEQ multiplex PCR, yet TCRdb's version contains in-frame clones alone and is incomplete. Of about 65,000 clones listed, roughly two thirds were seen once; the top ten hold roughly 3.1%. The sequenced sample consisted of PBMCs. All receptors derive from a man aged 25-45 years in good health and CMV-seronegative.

For the CDR3, the DNA is TGCAGCTCAAAGCCGGGACAGCGAACTAATGAAAAACTGTTTTTT. Its translation is CSSKPGQRTNEKLFF. The gene calls are TRBV29-1 and TRBJ1-4; 7 bases agree with TRBD1. Unmatched junction bases numbered 10, after V lost 8 bases and J lost 1 base. The germline V gene encodes CDR1 SQVTM and CDR2 ANQGSEA. The CDR3 contains 15 residues.

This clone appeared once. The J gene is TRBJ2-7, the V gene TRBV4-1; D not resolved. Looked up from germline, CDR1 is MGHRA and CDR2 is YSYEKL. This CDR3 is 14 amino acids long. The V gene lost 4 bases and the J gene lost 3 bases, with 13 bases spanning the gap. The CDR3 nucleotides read TGCGCCAGCAGCCTCCGGCGAGGTCTCTACGAGCAGTACTTC. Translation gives CASSLRRGLYEQYF.

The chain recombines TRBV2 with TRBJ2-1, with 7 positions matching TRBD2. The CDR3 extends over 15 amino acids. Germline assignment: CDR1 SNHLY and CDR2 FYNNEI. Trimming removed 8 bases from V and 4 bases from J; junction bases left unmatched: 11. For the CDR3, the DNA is TGTGCCAGCCGCCAAGCCAGCGGGGCATACAATGAGCAGTTCTTC. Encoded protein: CASRQASGAYNEQFF. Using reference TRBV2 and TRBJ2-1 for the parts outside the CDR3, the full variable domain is EPEVTQTPSHQVTQMGQEVILRCVPISNHLYFYWYRQILGQKVEFLVSFYNNEISEKSEIFDDQFSVERPDGSNFTLKIRSTKLEDSAMYFCASRQASGAYNEQFFGPGTRLTVL.

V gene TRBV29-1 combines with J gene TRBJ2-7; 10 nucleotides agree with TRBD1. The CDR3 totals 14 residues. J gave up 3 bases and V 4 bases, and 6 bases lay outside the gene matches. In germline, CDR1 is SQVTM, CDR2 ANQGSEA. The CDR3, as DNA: TGCAGCGTTGCGGGACAGGGGATGGACTACGAGCAGTACTTC. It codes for CSVAGQGMDYEQYF.

As DNA, the CDR3 is TGTGCCAGCAGCTTACCAGGGCGAACTGAAGCTTTCTTT. It translates to CASSLPGRTEAFF. V and J are TRBV7-2 and TRBJ1-1; D possibly corresponds to TRBD1 (5 bases). The CDR3 length is 13 residues. V lost 2 bases and J 5 bases, leaving 9 bases between the germline ends. Germline CDR1 is SGHTA and CDR2 is FQGNSA.

The chain's CDR3 is CASSQEERGYPDTQYF. In nucleotides, the CDR3 is TGCGCCAGCAGCCAAGAAGAGAGGGGGTACCCAGATACGCAGTATTTT. This chain uses TRBV4-1 with TRBJ2-3; D may be TRBD1 (6 bases). The CDR3 sequence is 16 residues long. Trimming removed 0 bases from V and 4 bases from J, with 14 bases in between. Germline V gives CDR1 MGHRA, CDR2 YSYEKL.

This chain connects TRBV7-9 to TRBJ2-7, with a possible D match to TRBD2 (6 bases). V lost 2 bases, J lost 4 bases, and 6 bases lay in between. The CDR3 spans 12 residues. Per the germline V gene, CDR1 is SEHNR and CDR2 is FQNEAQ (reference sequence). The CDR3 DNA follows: TGTGCCAGCAGCTTACGGGGGTACGAGCAGTACTTC. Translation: CASSLRGYEQYF.

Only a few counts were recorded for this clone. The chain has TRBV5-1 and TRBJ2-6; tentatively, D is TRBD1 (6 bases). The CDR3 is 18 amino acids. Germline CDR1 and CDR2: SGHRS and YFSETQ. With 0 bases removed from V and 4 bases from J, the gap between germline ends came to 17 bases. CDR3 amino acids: CASSLETRGSLGANVLTF. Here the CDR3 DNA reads TGCGCCAGCAGCTTGGAAACCAGGGGCTCCTTGGGGGCCAACGTCCTGACTTTC.

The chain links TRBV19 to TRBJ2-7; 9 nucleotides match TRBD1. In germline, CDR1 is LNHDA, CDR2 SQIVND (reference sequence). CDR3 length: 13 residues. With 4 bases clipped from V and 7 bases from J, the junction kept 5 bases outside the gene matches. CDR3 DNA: TGTGCCAGTAGTACAACACAGGGGGCTGAGCAGTACTTC. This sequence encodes CASSTTQGAEQYF.

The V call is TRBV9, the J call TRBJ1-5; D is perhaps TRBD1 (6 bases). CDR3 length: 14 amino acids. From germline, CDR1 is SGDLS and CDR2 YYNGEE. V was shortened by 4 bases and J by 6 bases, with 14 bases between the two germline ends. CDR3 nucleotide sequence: TGTGCCAGCAGCTTGGGGGGGGGCAGTCAGCCCCAGCATTTT. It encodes CASSLGGGSQPQHF. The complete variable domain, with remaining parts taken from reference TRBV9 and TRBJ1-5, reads DSGVTQTPKHLITATGQRVTLRCSPRSGDLSVYWYQQSLDQGLQFLIQYYNGEERAKGNILERFSAQQFPDLHSELNLSSLELGDSALYFCASSLGGGSQPQHFGDGTRLSIL.

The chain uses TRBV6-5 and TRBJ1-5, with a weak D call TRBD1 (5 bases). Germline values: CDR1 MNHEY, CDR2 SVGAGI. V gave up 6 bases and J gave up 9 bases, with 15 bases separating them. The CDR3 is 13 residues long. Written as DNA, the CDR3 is TGTGCCAGCAGCCCTCTGGGGCTGGTGCCCCAGCATTTT. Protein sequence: CASSPLGLVPQHF.

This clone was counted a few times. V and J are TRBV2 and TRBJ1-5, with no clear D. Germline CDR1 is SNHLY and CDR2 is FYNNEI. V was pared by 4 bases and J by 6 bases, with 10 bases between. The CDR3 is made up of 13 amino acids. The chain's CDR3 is CASSGEGGQPQHF. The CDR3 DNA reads TGTGCCAGCAGTGGGGAGGGAGGTCAGCCCCAGCATTTT.

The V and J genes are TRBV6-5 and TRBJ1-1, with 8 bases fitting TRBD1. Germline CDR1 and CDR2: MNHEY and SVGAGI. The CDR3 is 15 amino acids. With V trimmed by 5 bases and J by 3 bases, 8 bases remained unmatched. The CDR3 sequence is CASSRRTGFHTEAFF. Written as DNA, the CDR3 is TGTGCCAGCAGTCGTCGGACAGGGTTTCACACTGAAGCTTTCTTT.

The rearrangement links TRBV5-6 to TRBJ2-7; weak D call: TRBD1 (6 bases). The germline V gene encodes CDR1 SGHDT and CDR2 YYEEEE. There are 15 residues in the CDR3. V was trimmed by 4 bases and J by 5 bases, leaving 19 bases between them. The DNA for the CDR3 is TGTGCCAGCAGCACAGGGCAACGCTACTTAGACGAGCAGTACTTC. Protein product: CASSTGQRYLDEQYF.

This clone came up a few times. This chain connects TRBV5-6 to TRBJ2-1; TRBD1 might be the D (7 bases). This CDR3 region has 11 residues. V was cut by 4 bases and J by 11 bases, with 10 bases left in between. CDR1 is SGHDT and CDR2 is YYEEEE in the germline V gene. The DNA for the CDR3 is TGTGCCAGCAGCGCGGGACAGAAGCAGTTCTTC. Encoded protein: CASSAGQKQFF.

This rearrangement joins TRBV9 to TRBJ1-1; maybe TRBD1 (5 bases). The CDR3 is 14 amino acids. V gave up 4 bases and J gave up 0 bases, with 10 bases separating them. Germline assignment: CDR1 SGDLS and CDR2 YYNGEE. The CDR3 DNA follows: TGTGCCAGCAGCCTGGGGGGACTGAACACTGAAGCTTTCTTT. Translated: CASSLGGLNTEAFF.

CDR3 region: CASIPVRDNQPQHF. CDR3 nucleotides: TGTGCCAGCATACCAGTCAGGGACAATCAGCCCCAGCATTTT. The chain has TRBV14 and TRBJ1-5; possibly TRBD1 for D (5 bases). The CDR3 runs to 14 residues. CDR1 is SGHDN, CDR2 FVKESK, per germline. V lost 7 bases, J lost 3 bases, and 13 bases lay in between. The full variable domain, with the rest looked up from reference TRBV14 and TRBJ1-5, is EAGVTQFPSHSVIEKGQTVTLRCDPISGHDNLYWYRRVMGKEIKFLLHFVKESKQDESGMPNNRFLAERTGGTYSTLKVQPAELEDSGVYFCASIPVRDNQPQHFGDGTRLSIL.

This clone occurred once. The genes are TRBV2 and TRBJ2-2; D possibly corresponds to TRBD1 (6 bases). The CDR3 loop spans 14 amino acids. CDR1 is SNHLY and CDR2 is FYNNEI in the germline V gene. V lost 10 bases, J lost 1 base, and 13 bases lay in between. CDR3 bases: TGTGCCACTCGCCGGGGACAGAACACCGGGGAGCTGTTTTTT. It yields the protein CATRRGQNTGELFF. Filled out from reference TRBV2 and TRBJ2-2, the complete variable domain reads EPEVTQTPSHQVTQMGQEVILRCVPISNHLYFYWYRQILGQKVEFLVSFYNNEISEKSEIFDDQFSVERPDGSNFTLKIRSTKLEDSAMYFCATRRGQNTGELFFGEGSRLTVL.

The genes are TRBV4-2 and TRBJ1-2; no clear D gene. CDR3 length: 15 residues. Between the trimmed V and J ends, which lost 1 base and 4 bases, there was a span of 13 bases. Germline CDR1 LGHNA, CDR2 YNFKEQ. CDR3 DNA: TGTGCCAGCAGCCAAGGTACAGAGACCCTCTATGGCTACACCTTC. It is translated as CASSQGTETLYGYTF.

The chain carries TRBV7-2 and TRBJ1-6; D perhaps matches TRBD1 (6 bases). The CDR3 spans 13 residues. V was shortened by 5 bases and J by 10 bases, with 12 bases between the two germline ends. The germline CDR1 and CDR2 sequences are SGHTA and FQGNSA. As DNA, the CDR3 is TGTGCCAGCAGCCTCAACCAGGGGTCACCCCTCCACTTT. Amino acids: CASSLNQGSPLHF.

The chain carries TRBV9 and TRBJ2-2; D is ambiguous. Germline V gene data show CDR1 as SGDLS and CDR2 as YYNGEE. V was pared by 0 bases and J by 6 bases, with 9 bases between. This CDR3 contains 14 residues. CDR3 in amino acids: CASSVASGAGELFF. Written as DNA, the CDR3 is TGTGCCAGCAGCGTAGCTAGTGGTGCCGGGGAGCTGTTTTTT.

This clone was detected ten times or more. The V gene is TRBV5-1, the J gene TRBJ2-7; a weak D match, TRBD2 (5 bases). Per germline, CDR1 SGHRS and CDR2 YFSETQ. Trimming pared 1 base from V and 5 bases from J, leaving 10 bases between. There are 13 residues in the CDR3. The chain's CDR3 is CASSLPMRDEQYF. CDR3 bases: TGCGCCAGCAGCTTGCCGATGAGGGACGAGCAGTACTTC. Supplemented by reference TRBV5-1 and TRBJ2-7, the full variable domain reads KAGVTQTPRYLIKTRGQQVTLSCSPISGHRSVSWYQQTPGQGLQFLFEYFSETQRNKGNFPGRFSGRQFSNSRSEMNVSTLELGDSALYLCASSLPMRDEQYFGPGTRLTVT.

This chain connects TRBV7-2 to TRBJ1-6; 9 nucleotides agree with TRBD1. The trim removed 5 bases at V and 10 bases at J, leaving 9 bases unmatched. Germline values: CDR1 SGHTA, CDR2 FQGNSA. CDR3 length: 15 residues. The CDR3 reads CASSPGQGGGSPLHF. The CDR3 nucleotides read TGTGCCAGCAGCCCGGGACAGGGAGGAGGCTCACCCCTCCACTTT.

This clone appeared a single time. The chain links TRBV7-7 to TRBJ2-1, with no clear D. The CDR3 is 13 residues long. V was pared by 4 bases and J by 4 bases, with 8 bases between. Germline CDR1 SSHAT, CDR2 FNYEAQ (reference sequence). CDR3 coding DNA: TGTGCCAGCAGCTCAGACACATACAATGAGCAGTTCTTC. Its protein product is CASSSDTYNEQFF.

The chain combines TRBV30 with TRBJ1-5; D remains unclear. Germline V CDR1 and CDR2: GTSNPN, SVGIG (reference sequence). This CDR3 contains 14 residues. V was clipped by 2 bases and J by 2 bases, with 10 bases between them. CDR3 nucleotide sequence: TGTGCCTGGAGTTTCGGACTCCGCAATCAGCCCCAGCATTTT. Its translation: CAWSFGLRNQPQHF.

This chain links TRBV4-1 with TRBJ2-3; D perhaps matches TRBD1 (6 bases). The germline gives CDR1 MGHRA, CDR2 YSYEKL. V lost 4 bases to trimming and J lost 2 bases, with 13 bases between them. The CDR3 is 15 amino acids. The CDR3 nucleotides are TGCGCCAGCAGCCCAGGACAGCGAGCCACAGATACGCAGTATTTT. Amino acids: CASSPGQRATDTQYF.

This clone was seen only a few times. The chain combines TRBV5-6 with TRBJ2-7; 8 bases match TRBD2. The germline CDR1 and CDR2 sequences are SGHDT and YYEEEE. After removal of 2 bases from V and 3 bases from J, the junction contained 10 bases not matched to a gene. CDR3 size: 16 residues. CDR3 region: CASSFGSGGGFYEQYF. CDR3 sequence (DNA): TGTGCCAGCAGCTTTGGATCTGGCGGGGGGTTCTACGAGCAGTACTTC.